This TCR beta chain was found in a study of blood T cell repertoires in COVID-19. TCRdb's table, derived via immunoSEQ multiplex PCR, lists solely in-frame clones and lacks some. The table lists 110,000 or so clones, around four fifths of them singletons, with 4% to 4.5% in the top ten. The CDR3 loop spans 16 amino acids. The germline V gene encodes CDR1 SGHTA and CDR2 FQGTGA. With 1 base removed from V and 6 bases from J, the gap between germline ends came to 15 bases. The sequencing sample was made of peripheral blood. V usage is TRBV7-3 and J usage is TRBJ2-2; weak D call: TRBD2 (7 bases). The TCR originated in a woman in her seventies with acute or convalescent COVID-19. The CDR3 DNA reads TGTGCCAGCAGCTTAAATGGGGGGGGGCCCCCCGGGGAGCTGTTTTTT. Amino acids: CASSLNGGGPPGELFF.